The present T cell receptor (beta chain) was sequenced within a study of shared clonotypes between healthy human individuals. Points from the study as a whole: The sharing of 4.5% to 5.5% of naive CD4 clonotypes was seen across several donors.

This table comes from immunoSEQ multiplex PCR, and its TCRdb copy is limited to in-frame clones, with some not included. The sample records approximately 590,000 clones, around 95% being singletons. With V trimmed by 4 bases and J by 4 bases, 7 bases remained unmatched. The CDR3 is made up of 15 amino acids. Germline assignment: CDR1 MDHEN and CDR2 SYDVKM. As to this clone: The antigen is unknown.

CD8 cells regarded as naive lacked CD45RO, were positively chosen for CCR7, and omitted terminally differentiated effector memory CD45RA+ cells. The sample consisted of naive CD8+ T cells sorted from blood. The chain employs TRBV28 and TRBJ2-7, with 10 bases identical to TRBD2. The receptor's source is a woman aged 25-40 years in good health. CDR3 DNA sequence: TGTGCCAGCAGTTCGATGCCTAGCGGGAGTTACGAGCAGTACTTC. This codes for CASSSMPSGSYEQYF.